This T cell receptor beta chain is from a study of blood T cell repertoires in COVID-19. Overall study context: The United States, Italy and Spain supplied acute and convalescent COVID-19 samples.

TCRdb's table, derived via immunoSEQ multiplex PCR, lists solely in-frame clones and lacks some. The table lists about 350,000 clones, roughly 87% of them singletons. Recruitment covered 20 to 25 US areas and drew participants whose ages spanned about 18 to 89 years. Clinical history as reported by participants underpinned cohort assignment. The TCR originated in a woman aged 25 to 39 who had recovered from COVID-19. Sequenced: PBMCs or T cells enriched from blood (not recorded which).

CDR3 coding DNA: TGTGCCAGCAGTCGGGACATCAGGCCCGGTCAGCCCCAGCATTTT. The encoded protein is CASSRDIRPGQPQHF. The rearrangement links TRBV3-1 (or the pseudogene TRBV3-2) to TRBJ1-5; maybe TRBD1 (6 bases). The CDR3 is 15 residues long. V dropped 6 bases and J dropped 6 bases, with 18 bases sitting between them. CDR1 is LGHDT and CDR2 is YNNKEL in the germline V gene (reference sequence).